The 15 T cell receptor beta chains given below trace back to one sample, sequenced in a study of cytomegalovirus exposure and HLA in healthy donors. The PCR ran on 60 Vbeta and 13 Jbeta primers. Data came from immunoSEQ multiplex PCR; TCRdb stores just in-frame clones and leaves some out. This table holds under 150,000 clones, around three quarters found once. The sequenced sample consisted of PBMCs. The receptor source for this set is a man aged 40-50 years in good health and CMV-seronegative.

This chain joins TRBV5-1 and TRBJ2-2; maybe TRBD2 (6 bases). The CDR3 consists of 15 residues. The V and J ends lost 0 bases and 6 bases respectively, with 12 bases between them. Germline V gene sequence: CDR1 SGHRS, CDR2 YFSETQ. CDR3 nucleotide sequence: TGCGCCAGCAGCTTGGAGGCGGGGCTTGCCGGGGAGCTGTTTTTT. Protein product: CASSLEAGLAGELFF. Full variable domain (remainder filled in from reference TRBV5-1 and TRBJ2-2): KAGVTQTPRYLIKTRGQQVTLSCSPISGHRSVSWYQQTPGQGLQFLFEYFSETQRNKGNFPGRFSGRQFSNSRSEMNVSTLELGDSALYLCASSLEAGLAGELFFGEGSRLTVL.

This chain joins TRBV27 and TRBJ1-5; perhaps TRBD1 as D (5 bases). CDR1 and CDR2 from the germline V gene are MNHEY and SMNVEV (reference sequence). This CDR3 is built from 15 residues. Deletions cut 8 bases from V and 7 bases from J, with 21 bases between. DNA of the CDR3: TGTGCCAGCGGACGGGGGAGTGAAGAAACCCAGCCCCAGCATTTT. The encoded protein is CASGRGSEETQPQHF.

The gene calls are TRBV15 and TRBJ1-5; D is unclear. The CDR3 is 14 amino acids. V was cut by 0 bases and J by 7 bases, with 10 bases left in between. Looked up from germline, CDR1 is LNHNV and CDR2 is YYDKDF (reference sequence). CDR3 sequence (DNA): TGTGCCACCAGCAGAGACCAGGTGGAACAGCCCCAGCATTTT. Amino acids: CATSRDQVEQPQHF. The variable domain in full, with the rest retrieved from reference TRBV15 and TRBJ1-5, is DAMVIQNPRYQVTQFGKPVTLSCSQTLNHNVMYWYQQKSSQAPKLLFHYYDKDFNNEADTPDNFQSRRPNTSFCFLDIRSPGLGDTAMYLCATSRDQVEQPQHFGDGTRLSIL.

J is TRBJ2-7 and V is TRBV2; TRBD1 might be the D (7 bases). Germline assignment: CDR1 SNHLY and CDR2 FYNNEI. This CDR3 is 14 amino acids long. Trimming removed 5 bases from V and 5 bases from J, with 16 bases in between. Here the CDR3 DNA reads TGTGCCAGCAGTCGGAGGGGGCAGGCCCACGAGCAGTACTTC. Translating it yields CASSRRGQAHEQYF.

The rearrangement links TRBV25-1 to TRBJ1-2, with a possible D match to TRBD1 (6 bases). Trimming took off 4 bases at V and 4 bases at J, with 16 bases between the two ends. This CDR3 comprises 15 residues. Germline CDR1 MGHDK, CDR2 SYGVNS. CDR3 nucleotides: TGTGCCAGCAGTGGGCCACAGGGTTTCACCTATGGCTACACCTTC. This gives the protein CASSGPQGFTYGYTF.

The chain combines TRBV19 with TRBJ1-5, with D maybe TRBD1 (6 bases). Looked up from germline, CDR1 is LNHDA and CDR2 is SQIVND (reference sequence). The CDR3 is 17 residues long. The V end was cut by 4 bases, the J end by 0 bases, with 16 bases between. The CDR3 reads CASSTHREFTSNQPQHF. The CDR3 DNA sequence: TGTGCCAGTAGTACACACAGGGAATTTACTAGCAATCAGCCCCAGCATTTT. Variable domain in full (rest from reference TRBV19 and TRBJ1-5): DGGITQSPKYLFRKEGQNVTLSCEQNLNHDAMYWYRQDPGQGLRLIYYSQIVNDFQKGDIAEGYSVSREKKESFPLTVTSAQKNPTAFYLCASSTHREFTSNQPQHFGDGTRLSIL.

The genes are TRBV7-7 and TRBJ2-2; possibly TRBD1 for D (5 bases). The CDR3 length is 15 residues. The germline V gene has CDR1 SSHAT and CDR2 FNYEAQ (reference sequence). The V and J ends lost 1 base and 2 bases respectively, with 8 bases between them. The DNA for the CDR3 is TGTGCCAGCAGCTTAGGCCAGGGAAACACCGGGGAGCTGTTTTTT. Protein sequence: CASSLGQGNTGELFF. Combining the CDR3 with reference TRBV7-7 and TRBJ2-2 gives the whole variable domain GAGVSQSPRYKVTKRGQDVTLRCDPISSHATLYWYQQALGQGPEFLTYFNYEAQPDKSGLPSDRFSAERPEGSISTLTIQRTEQRDSAMYRCASSLGQGNTGELFFGEGSRLTVL.

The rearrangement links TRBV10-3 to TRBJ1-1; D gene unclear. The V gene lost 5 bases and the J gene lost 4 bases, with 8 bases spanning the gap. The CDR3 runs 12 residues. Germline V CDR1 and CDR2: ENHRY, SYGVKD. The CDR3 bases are TGTGCCATCAGTATAACACGCACTGAAGCTTTCTTT. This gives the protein CAISITRTEAFF.

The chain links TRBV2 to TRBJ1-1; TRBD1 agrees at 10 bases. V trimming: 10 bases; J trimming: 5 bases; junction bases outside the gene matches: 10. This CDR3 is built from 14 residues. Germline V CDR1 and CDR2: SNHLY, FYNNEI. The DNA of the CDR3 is TGTGCCACCCGAAAGGGGACAGGGGAAACTGAAGCTTTCTTT. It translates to CATRKGTGETEAFF.

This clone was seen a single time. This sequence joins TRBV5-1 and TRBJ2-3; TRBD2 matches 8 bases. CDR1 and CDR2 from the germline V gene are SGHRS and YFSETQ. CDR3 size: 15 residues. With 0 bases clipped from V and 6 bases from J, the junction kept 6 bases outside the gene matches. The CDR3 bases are TGCGCCAGCAGCTTGGTAGCGGGGACTGCGGATACGCAGTATTTT. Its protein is CASSLVAGTADTQYF.

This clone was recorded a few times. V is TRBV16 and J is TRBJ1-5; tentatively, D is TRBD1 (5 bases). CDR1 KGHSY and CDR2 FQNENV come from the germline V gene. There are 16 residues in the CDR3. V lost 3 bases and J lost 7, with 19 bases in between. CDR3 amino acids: CASSHSKPGGGQPQHF. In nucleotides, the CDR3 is TGTGCCAGCAGCCATTCGAAGCCGGGGGGAGGCCAGCCCCAGCATTTT.

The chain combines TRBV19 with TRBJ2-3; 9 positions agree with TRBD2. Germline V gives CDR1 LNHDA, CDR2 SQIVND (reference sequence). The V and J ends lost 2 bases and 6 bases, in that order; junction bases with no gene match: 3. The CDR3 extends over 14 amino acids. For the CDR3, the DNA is TGTGCCAGTAGTATAAGTAGCGGGAGTGATACGCAGTATTTT. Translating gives CASSISSGSDTQYF.

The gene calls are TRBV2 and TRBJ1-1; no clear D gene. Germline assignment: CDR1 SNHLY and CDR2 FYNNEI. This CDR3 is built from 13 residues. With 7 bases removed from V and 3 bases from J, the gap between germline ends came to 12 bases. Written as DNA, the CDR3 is TGTGCCAGCAACGCACAGAGGGACACTGAAGCTTTCTTT. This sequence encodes CASNAQRDTEAFF.

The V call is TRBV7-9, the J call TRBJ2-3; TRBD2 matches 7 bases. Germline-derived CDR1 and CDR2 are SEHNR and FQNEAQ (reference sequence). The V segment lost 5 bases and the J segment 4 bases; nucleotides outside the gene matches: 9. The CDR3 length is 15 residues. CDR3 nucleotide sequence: TGTGCCAGCAGCGAGGGACTACGACTAGCAGATACGCAGTATTTT. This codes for CASSEGLRLADTQYF.

The CDR3 region has the DNA TGTGCCAGCAGCTTAGCAGGGGATCGGCGCATTCAGTACTTC. Its protein product is CASSLAGDRRIQYF. The rearrangement joins TRBV7-9 to TRBJ2-4; weak D call: TRBD1 (5 bases). Deletions cut 0 bases from V and 9 bases from J, with 12 bases between. Germline CDR1 reads SEHNR; CDR2 reads FQNEAQ (reference sequence). The CDR3 extends over 14 amino acids.